Below are 8 T cell receptor beta chains sequenced from a single sample in a study of T cells in localized non-small cell lung cancer. Data came from immunoSEQ multiplex PCR; TCRdb stores just in-frame clones and leaves some out. The repertoire holds around 55,000 clones, with roughly 86% as singletons. The starting material was PBMCs, obtained before any cancer treatment. The receptor set was obtained from a female donor with stage II lung adenocarcinoma.

V and J are TRBV6-1 and TRBJ1-3, with TRBD1 matching over 7 bases. There are 19 residues in the CDR3. The ends lost 2 bases at V and 2 bases at J; junction bases unmatched: 15. Germline V gives CDR1 MNHNS, CDR2 SASEGT. Here the CDR3 DNA reads TGTGCCAGCAGTGAATTCGGTATCGGACAGGCGTCCCCTGGAAACACCATATATTTT. It specifies CASSEFGIGQASPGNTIYF.

The rearrangement links TRBV6-5 to TRBJ1-2; weak D call: TRBD1 (5 bases). Germline lookup yields CDR1 MNHEY and CDR2 SVGAGI. This CDR3 has 15 amino acids. V was shortened by 3 bases and J by 4 bases, with 15 bases between the two germline ends. The CDR3 coding sequence is TGTGCCAGCAGTTATCCGGGGGGGTACGGCTATGGCTACACCTTC. Protein product: CASSYPGGYGYGYTF.

The chain joins TRBV4-1 to TRBJ2-5, with 14 bases lining up with TRBD2. The J segment lost 1 base and the V segment lost 2 bases, leaving 3 bases of the junction unmatched. CDR3 size: 17 residues. CDR1 is MGHRA, CDR2 YSYEKL, per germline. The CDR3 DNA is TGCGCCAGCAGCCAAAGAGGGACTAGCGGGAGCCAAGAGACCCAGTACTTC. It encodes CASSQRGTSGSQETQYF.

CDR3 DNA: TGTGCCAGCAGCTTAGGGGGGGTAAGATGGGAGCAGTACTTC. Its translation: CASSLGGVRWEQYF. The chain is built from TRBV7-9 and TRBJ2-7, with D possibly matching TRBD2 (6 bases). CDR3 length equals 14 residues. With 1 base removed from V and 7 bases from J, the gap between germline ends came to 14 bases. The germline V gene has CDR1 SEHNR and CDR2 FQNEAQ (reference sequence).

The chain couples TRBV5-4 to TRBJ2-7; 8 nucleotides agree with TRBD1. Germline V CDR1 and CDR2: SGHNT, YYREEE (reference sequence). With 4 bases clipped from V and 4 bases from J, the junction kept 10 bases outside the gene matches. CDR3 length equals 15 residues. CDR3 DNA sequence: TGTGCCAGCAGCCGACCCCAGGGGGCTCCATACGAGCAGTACTTC. This encodes CASSRPQGAPYEQYF. The full variable domain, its missing parts supplied by reference TRBV5-4 and TRBJ2-7, is ETGVTQSPTHLIKTRGQQVTLRCSSQSGHNTVSWYQQALGQGPQFIFQYYREEENGRGNFPPRFSGLQFPNYSSELNVNALELDDSALYLCASSRPQGAPYEQYFGPGTRLTVT.

The rearrangement uses TRBV9 and TRBJ2-5, with D perhaps matching TRBD1 (5 bases). This CDR3 contains 14 residues. Trimming removed 1 base at V and 3 bases at J, with 10 bases between. Looked up from germline, CDR1 is SGDLS and CDR2 is YYNGEE. The CDR3, as DNA: TGTGCCAGCAGCGTAACCCCAGGGAAAGAGACCCAGTACTTC. Translated, it gives CASSVTPGKETQYF. Looking up the rest from reference TRBV9 and TRBJ2-5 gives the full variable domain: DSGVTQTPKHLITATGQRVTLRCSPRSGDLSVYWYQQSLDQGLQFLIQYYNGEERAKGNILERFSAQQFPDLHSELNLSSLELGDSALYFCASSVTPGKETQYFGPGTRLLVL.

The gene calls are TRBV5-5 and TRBJ2-2; TRBD2 aligns across 7 bases. Trimming at V came to 3 bases and at J to 0 bases, leaving 5 bases not matched to a gene. This CDR3 has 16 amino acids. CDR1 and CDR2 (germline): SGHKS, YYEKEE (reference sequence). In nucleotides, the CDR3 is TGTGCCAGCAGCTCCCTAGCGGCTTCGAACACCGGGGAGCTGTTTTTT. Its protein product is CASSSLAASNTGELFF.

This clone was detected once. The chain joins TRBV12-5 to TRBJ1-3, with D maybe TRBD1 (5 bases). This CDR3 comprises 17 residues. V was shortened by 1 base and J by 2 bases, with 15 bases between the two germline ends. Germline V gene sequence: CDR1 LGHNT, CDR2 FRNRAP. The CDR3 is CASGLAQAPRAGNTIYF. The CDR3 bases are TGTGCTAGTGGTTTGGCCCAAGCCCCCAGGGCTGGAAACACCATATATTTT.